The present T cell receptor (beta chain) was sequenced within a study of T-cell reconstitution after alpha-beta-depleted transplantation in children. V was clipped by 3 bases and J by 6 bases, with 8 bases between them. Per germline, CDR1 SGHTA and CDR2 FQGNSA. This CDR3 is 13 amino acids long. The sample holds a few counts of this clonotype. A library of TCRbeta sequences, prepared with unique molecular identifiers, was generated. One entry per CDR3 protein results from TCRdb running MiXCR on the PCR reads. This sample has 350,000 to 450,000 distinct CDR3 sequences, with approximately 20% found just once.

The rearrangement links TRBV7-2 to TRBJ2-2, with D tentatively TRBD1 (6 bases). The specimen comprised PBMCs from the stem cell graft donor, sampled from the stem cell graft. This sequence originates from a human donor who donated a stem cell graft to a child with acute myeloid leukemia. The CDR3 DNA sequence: TGTGCCAGCAGCTTCGGACAGTCCGGGGAGCTGTTTTTT. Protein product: CASSFGQSGELFF.